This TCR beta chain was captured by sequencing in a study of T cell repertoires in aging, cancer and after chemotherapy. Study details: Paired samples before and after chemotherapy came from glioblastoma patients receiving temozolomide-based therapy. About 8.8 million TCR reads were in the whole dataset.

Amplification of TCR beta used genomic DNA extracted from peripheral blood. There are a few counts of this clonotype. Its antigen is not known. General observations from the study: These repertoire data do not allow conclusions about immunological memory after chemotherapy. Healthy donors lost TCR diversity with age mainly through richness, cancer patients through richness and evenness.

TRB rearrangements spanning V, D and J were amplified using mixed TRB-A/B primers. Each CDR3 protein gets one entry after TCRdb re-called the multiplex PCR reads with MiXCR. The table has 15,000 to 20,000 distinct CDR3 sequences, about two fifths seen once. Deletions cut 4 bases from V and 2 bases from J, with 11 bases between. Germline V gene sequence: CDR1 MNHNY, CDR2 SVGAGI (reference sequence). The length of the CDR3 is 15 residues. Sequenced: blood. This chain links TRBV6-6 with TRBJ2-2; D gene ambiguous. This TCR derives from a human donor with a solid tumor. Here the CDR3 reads CASSSIDTNTGELFF. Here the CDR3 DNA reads TGTGCCAGCAGTTCAATAGACACCAACACCGGGGAGCTGTTTTTT.